The 12 T cell receptor beta chains given below trace back to one sample, sequenced in a study of cytomegalovirus exposure and HLA in healthy donors. The PCR made use of 60 Vbeta and 13 Jbeta primers. This table comes from immunoSEQ multiplex PCR, and its TCRdb copy is limited to in-frame clones, with some not included. This table has some 130,000 clones, over 60% appearing once. Specimen: PBMCs. These receptors originate from a man aged 30 to 45 in good health and CMV-seronegative.

This clone was detected a few times. The chain links TRBV25-1 to TRBJ2-7; 8 nucleotides match TRBD1. This CDR3 has 15 residues. Per germline, CDR1 MGHDK and CDR2 SYGVNS. Unmatched junction bases numbered 10, after V lost 5 bases and J lost 4 bases. CDR3 region: CASSRSGTGRYEQYF. The CDR3 DNA sequence: TGTGCCAGCAGTCGATCCGGGACAGGCAGGTACGAGCAGTACTTC.

This clone was found once. This chain joins TRBV28 and TRBJ1-5; TRBD1 matches at 9 bases. The CDR3 contains 14 residues. Germline lookup yields CDR1 MDHEN and CDR2 SYDVKM. The ends lost 5 bases at V and 7 bases at J; junction bases unmatched: 6. The CDR3 is CASSAGQGRQPQHF. The CDR3 DNA sequence: TGTGCCAGCAGTGCCGGACAGGGGCGCCAGCCCCAGCATTTT. Together with reference TRBV28 and TRBJ1-5, the CDR3 gives the full variable domain: DVKVTQSSRYLVKRTGEKVFLECVQDMDHENMFWYRQDPGLGLRLIYFSYDVKMKEKGDIPEGYSVSREKKERFSLILESASTNQTSMYLCASSAGQGRQPQHFGDGTRLSIL.

V usage is TRBV28 and J usage is TRBJ1-5; 10 bases are shared with TRBD1. With 10 bases clipped from V and 3 bases from J, the junction kept 9 bases outside the gene matches. Per the germline V gene, CDR1 is MDHEN and CDR2 is SYDVKM. The CDR3 has 15 amino acids. Here the CDR3 reads CATSTGGQNNQPQHF. In nucleotides, the CDR3 is TGTGCCACTTCGACAGGGGGCCAGAACAATCAGCCCCAGCATTTT.

The V gene is TRBV7-8, the J gene TRBJ2-1; TRBD2 matches at 12 bases. CDR1 is SGHVS and CDR2 is FQNEAQ in the germline V gene. This CDR3 has 16 residues. V lost 5 bases, J lost 7 bases, and 9 bases stayed unmatched. CDR3 protein: CASSRRLAGGPNEQFF. In DNA form, the CDR3 reads TGTGCCAGCAGCCGCCGGCTAGCGGGAGGGCCGAATGAGCAGTTCTTC.

The chain combines TRBV6-1 with TRBJ1-1; D call uncertain. The V gene lost 6 bases and the J gene lost 1 base, with 12 bases spanning the gap. The CDR3 runs 14 residues. The germline gives CDR1 MNHNS, CDR2 SASEGT. Written as DNA, the CDR3 is TGTGCCAGCAGCGTCGTAGGGAGGAACACTGAAGCTTTCTTT. Amino acids: CASSVVGRNTEAFF.

This CDR3 is CASSLGRQPYNEQFF. For the CDR3, the DNA is TGCGCCAGCAGCTTGGGGAGACAGCCCTACAATGAGCAGTTCTTC. The chain carries TRBV5-1 and TRBJ2-1; perhaps TRBD1 as D (5 bases). Per the germline V gene, CDR1 is SGHRS and CDR2 is YFSETQ. This CDR3 comprises 15 residues. The germline V and J ends were trimmed by 0 bases and 2 bases, with 9 bases remaining between them.

The chain couples TRBV28 to TRBJ1-5; the match to TRBD1 covers 9 bases. The V gene end was trimmed by 6 bases and the J gene end by 9 bases; junction bases not matched to a gene: 12. The CDR3 runs 15 residues. Germline values: CDR1 MDHEN, CDR2 SYDVKM. The CDR3 sequence: CASRSGTGNLGPQHF. The CDR3, as DNA: TGTGCCAGCAGGTCCGGGACAGGGAACCTGGGGCCCCAGCATTTT. Combining the CDR3 with reference TRBV28 and TRBJ1-5 gives the whole variable domain DVKVTQSSRYLVKRTGEKVFLECVQDMDHENMFWYRQDPGLGLRLIYFSYDVKMKEKGDIPEGYSVSREKKERFSLILESASTNQTSMYLCASRSGTGNLGPQHFGDGTRLSIL.

This rearrangement joins TRBV13 to TRBJ2-5; D might be TRBD1 (5 bases). V lost 2 bases to trimming and J lost 4 bases, with 8 bases between them. The CDR3 spans 13 residues. Germline V gene data show CDR1 as PRHDT and CDR2 as FYEKMQ (reference sequence). The CDR3 DNA reads as TGTGCCAGCAGCTTAAGGGGCGGAGAGACCCAGTACTTC. Its translation is CASSLRGGETQYF. The variable domain in full, completed from reference TRBV13 and TRBJ2-5, reads AAGVIQSPRHLIKEKRETATLKCYPIPRHDTVYWYQQGPGQDPQFLISFYEKMQSDKGSIPDRFSAQQFSDYHSELNMSSLELGDSALYFCASSLRGGETQYFGPGTRLLVL.

The V gene is TRBV6-1, the J gene TRBJ2-4, with D perhaps matching TRBD2 (5 bases). CDR1 is MNHNS and CDR2 is SASEGT in the germline V gene. The CDR3 has 14 amino acids. The V gene lost 0 bases and the J gene lost 8 bases, with 11 bases spanning the gap. The CDR3 sequence: CASSEASEGDIQYF. In DNA form, the CDR3 reads TGTGCCAGCAGTGAAGCGTCAGAGGGAGACATTCAGTACTTC.

The CDR3 bases are TGCAGCGTTGAAGATTCCGGACTAGCGGGAGAAATACACTCCTACAATGAGCAGTTCTTC. This translates into CSVEDSGLAGEIHSYNEQFF. The chain recombines TRBV29-1 with TRBJ2-1; 13 bases match TRBD2. From germline, CDR1 is SQVTM and CDR2 ANQGSEA. V gave up 0 bases and J gave up 0 bases; unmatched junction bases: 11. The CDR3 has 20 residues.

V gene TRBV5-6 combines with J gene TRBJ2-5; a weak D match, TRBD2 (5 bases). In germline, CDR1 is SGHDT, CDR2 YYEEEE. This CDR3 is built from 15 residues. The germline V and J ends were trimmed by 5 bases and 2 bases, with 16 bases remaining between them. The CDR3 nucleotides are TGTGCCAGCAGGAGGAGCGGATCCGTTCAAGAGACCCAGTACTTC. Translating gives CASRRSGSVQETQYF.

J is TRBJ1-2 and V is TRBV9; D unresolved. The V and J ends lost 0 bases and 5 bases respectively, with 8 bases between them. This CDR3 is built from 13 residues. Germline V lookup: CDR1 SGDLS, CDR2 YYNGEE. This CDR3 reads CASSVGEFYGYTF. DNA of the CDR3: TGTGCCAGCAGCGTAGGAGAGTTTTATGGCTACACCTTC.